These 30 T cell receptor beta chains came from one sample sequenced in a study of OX40 agonist ivuxolimab in advanced cancers. Here immunoSEQ multiplex PCR was the method, and the copy in TCRdb shows in-frame clones only, minus some. The table includes about 64,000 clones, 75% to 90% detected once. This sample comprised CD4+ or CD8+ T cells sorted from blood, obtained in a trial of the OX40 agonist ivuxolimab. The receptor source for this set is an adult with an advanced solid tumor such as melanoma, head and neck, liver or kidney cancer.

The chain combines TRBV30 with TRBJ1-6, with no clear D. From germline, CDR1 is GTSNPN and CDR2 SVGIG (reference sequence). With 3 bases removed from V and 0 bases from J, the gap between germline ends came to 12 bases. This CDR3 has 16 residues. Here the CDR3 reads CAWRDLRSSYNSPLHF. CDR3 in DNA: TGTGCCTGGAGGGATTTGCGAAGCTCCTATAATTCACCCCTCCACTTT.

The chain combines TRBV13 with TRBJ2-7, with D possibly matching TRBD1 (5 bases). This CDR3 contains 14 residues. Germline-derived CDR1 and CDR2 are PRHDT and FYEKMQ (reference sequence). Trimming left V 1 base short and J 3 bases short, with 10 bases between. The CDR3 coding sequence is TGTGCCAGCAGCTTAGACGACAGACACTACGAGCAGTACTTC. Translation: CASSLDDRHYEQYF.

The chain recombines TRBV14 with TRBJ2-7, with D hard to call. Trimming took off 6 bases at V and 6 bases at J, with 15 bases between the two ends. This CDR3 is 13 amino acids long. From germline, CDR1 is SGHDN and CDR2 FVKESK. DNA for the CDR3: TGTGCCAGCAGTCCCCATGGTTTCGGCGAGCAGTACTTC. Its protein is CASSPHGFGEQYF.

This rearrangement joins TRBV9 to TRBJ2-7; D may be TRBD2 (6 bases). The germline gives CDR1 SGDLS, CDR2 YYNGEE. Trimming left V 3 bases short and J 2 bases short, with 9 bases between. CDR3 size: 13 residues. In DNA form, the CDR3 reads TGTGCCAGCAGCGGAGGCGGGACCTACGAGCAGTACTTC. Its protein product is CASSGGGTYEQYF.

This clone appeared a few times. The chain uses TRBV19 and TRBJ1-1, with no clear D. The CDR3 contains 14 residues. Per the germline V gene, CDR1 is LNHDA and CDR2 is SQIVND (reference sequence). Trimming cost V 2 bases and J 1 base, with 8 bases left between them. The CDR3 reads CASSILPGNTEAFF. The CDR3 nucleotides are TGTGCCAGTAGTATATTGCCAGGGAACACTGAAGCTTTCTTT.

This rearrangement joins TRBV4-2 to TRBJ2-1; 11 nucleotides agree with TRBD2. The CDR3 is made up of 17 amino acids. The germline CDR1 and CDR2 sequences are LGHNA and YNFKEQ. V was pared by 0 bases and J by 8 bases, with 9 bases of the junction left unmatched. CDR3 sequence (DNA): TGTGCCAGCAGCCAAGAGGGAGCGACTAGCGGGGCTCATGAGCAGTTCTTC. Amino acid sequence: CASSQEGATSGAHEQFF.

This chain joins TRBV7-9 and TRBJ1-2; D is perhaps TRBD1 (5 bases). The germline gives CDR1 SEHNR, CDR2 FQNEAQ (reference sequence). CDR3 size: 13 residues. The ends were cut back, 2 bases at V and 10 bases at J, with 14 bases in the middle. CDR3 sequence (DNA): TGTGCCAGCAGCTTATCGACAGACTTATTCTACACCTTC. As protein: CASSLSTDLFYTF.

V usage is TRBV6-5 and J usage is TRBJ2-7; no clear D gene. CDR1 is MNHEY, CDR2 SVGAGI, per germline. Trimming removed 10 bases from V and 9 bases from J, with 13 bases in between. The CDR3 extends over 10 amino acids. Here the CDR3 reads CAIQPGGQYF. The CDR3 DNA is TGTGCCATACAACCGGGCGGGCAGTACTTC.

The chain uses TRBV4-1 and TRBJ2-7, with 7 positions matching TRBD1. V gave up 1 base and J gave up 4 bases; unmatched junction bases: 4. Germline-derived CDR1 and CDR2 are MGHRA and YSYEKL. This CDR3 contains 14 residues. The DNA for the CDR3 is TGCGCCAGCAGCCAAGCCGGGACAGAGTACGAGCAGTACTTC. Translated: CASSQAGTEYEQYF.

The chain joins TRBV28 to TRBJ1-4, with 10 bases identical to TRBD1. The CDR3 length is 15 residues. The V gene end was trimmed by 8 bases and the J gene end by 8 bases; junction bases not matched to a gene: 11. Germline V lookup: CDR1 MDHEN, CDR2 SYDVKM. CDR3 coding DNA: TGTGCCAGCCGATCTCCGGGACAGGGGAACGAAAAACTGTTTTTT. As protein: CASRSPGQGNEKLFF.

In its sample, this clone was seen a few times. This chain uses TRBV6-1 with TRBJ1-5; D is perhaps TRBD1 (5 bases). V was clipped by 2 bases and J by 6 bases, with 14 bases between them. The CDR3 runs to 15 residues. Germline V CDR1 and CDR2: MNHNS, SASEGT. The CDR3 sequence is CASSELQGTVQPQHF. The CDR3 coding sequence is TGTGCCAGCAGTGAACTCCAGGGTACGGTTCAGCCCCAGCATTTT.

The chain combines TRBV29-1 with TRBJ1-5; 9 nucleotides match TRBD1. The CDR3 sequence is 13 residues long. V shed 6 bases, J shed 7 bases, and the junction held 7 bases outside the gene matches. CDR1 and CDR2 (germline): SQVTM, ANQGSEA. In DNA form, the CDR3 reads TGCAGCGTGGAGACAGGGGGAGAGCAGCCCCAGCATTTT. Residues: CSVETGGEQPQHF.

In its sample, this clone was seen a few times. This rearrangement joins TRBV7-2 to TRBJ1-5; D uncertain. Looked up from germline, CDR1 is SGHTA and CDR2 is FQGNSA. This CDR3 contains 13 residues. V lost 5 bases and J lost 9, with 14 bases in between. The CDR3 is CASSTRSLGPQHF. CDR3 DNA sequence: TGTGCCAGCAGCACCCGATCCCTTGGGCCCCAGCATTTT.

The rearrangement uses TRBV6-4 and TRBJ2-3; a possible D gene is TRBD2 (6 bases). The CDR3 runs 15 residues. The V gene lost 5 bases and the J gene lost 1 base, with 13 bases spanning the gap. Germline V gives CDR1 MRHNA, CDR2 SNTAGT. CDR3 DNA sequence: TGTGCCAGCAGTCGCGGGGAGAGAGGCACAGATACGCAGTATTTT. This encodes CASSRGERGTDTQYF.

The chain employs TRBV5-1 and TRBJ2-5, with TRBD2 matching over 16 bases. V gave up 5 bases and J gave up 4 bases; unmatched junction bases: 8. There are 17 residues in the CDR3. The germline gives CDR1 SGHRS, CDR2 YFSETQ. This chain's CDR3 is CASSPLGLAGGRETQYF. Written as DNA, the CDR3 is TGCGCCAGCAGTCCACTGGGACTAGCGGGGGGGCGAGAGACCCAGTACTTC.

The chain carries TRBV10-3 and TRBJ1-3, with D possibly TRBD1 on 6 matching bases. CDR3 size: 14 residues. The germline gives CDR1 ENHRY, CDR2 SYGVKD. V was trimmed by 2 bases and J by 9 bases, leaving 14 bases between them. The DNA of the CDR3 is TGTGCCATCAGTGAGACAGGGCTCGACCCCACCATATATTTT. Its translation is CAISETGLDPTIYF.

The chain uses TRBV2 and TRBJ2-7; D not resolved. The germline gives CDR1 SNHLY, CDR2 FYNNEI. CDR3 length: 10 amino acids. Trimming cost V 10 bases and J 9 bases, with 13 bases left between them. CDR3 coding DNA: TGTGCCACGTTGCAGGCCCGGCAGTACTTC. Translated: CATLQARQYF.

The gene calls are TRBV7-9 and TRBJ2-1; the match to TRBD2 covers 7 bases. Losses at the gene ends were 5 bases for V and 5 bases for J; bases not matched to a gene: 9. CDR1 is SEHNR and CDR2 is FQNEAQ in the germline V gene (reference sequence). This CDR3 is built from 15 residues. DNA of the CDR3: TGTGCCAGCAGCCAATTTGGACTAGTAGACAATGAGCAGTTCTTC. Its protein is CASSQFGLVDNEQFF.

There are a few counts of this clone. The rearrangement links TRBV14 to TRBJ2-1; TRBD2 matches 13 bases. This CDR3 is built from 17 residues. After removal of 6 bases from V and 6 bases from J, the junction contained 11 bases not matched to a gene. Germline-derived CDR1 and CDR2 are SGHDN and FVKESK. The CDR3 DNA reads TGTGCCAGCAGTCCCCCGGGACTAGCGGGATTATTCAATGAGCAGTTCTTC. Protein product: CASSPPGLAGLFNEQFF.

This chain links TRBV11-2 with TRBJ2-2, with TRBD2 as a possible D gene (5 bases). This CDR3 has 15 amino acids. Trimming took 5 bases from V and 13 from J, leaving 23 bases between them. CDR1 is SGHAT and CDR2 is FQNNGV in the germline V gene. For the CDR3, the DNA is TGTGCCAGCAGCCTCCTCGGTTCCGGGGAACTTGTGCTGTTTTTT. Translation gives CASSLLGSGELVLFF. Supplemented by reference TRBV11-2 and TRBJ2-2, the full variable domain reads EAGVAQSPRYKIIEKRQSVAFWCNPISGHATLYWYQQILGQGPKLLIQFQNNGVVDDSQLPKDRFSAERLKGVDSTLKIQPAKLEDSAVYLCASSLLGSGELVLFFGEGSRLTVL.

The chain recombines TRBV19 with TRBJ1-2, with D perhaps TRBD1 (6 bases). Per germline, CDR1 LNHDA and CDR2 SQIVND (reference sequence). Trimming shortened V by 5 bases and J by 2 bases, and 18 bases separated the two germline ends. CDR3 length: 16 residues. CDR3 DNA: TGTGCCAGTAGTGTAAGGTCCGGGACACAGAACTATGGCTACACCTTC. This codes for CASSVRSGTQNYGYTF.

This chain uses TRBV19 with TRBJ2-3, with TRBD2 identical over 8 bases. V trimming: 6 bases; J trimming: 2 bases; junction bases outside the gene matches: 10. The CDR3 is 16 residues long. CDR1 is LNHDA and CDR2 is SQIVND in the germline V gene (reference sequence). CDR3 loop: CASRVVGAGATDTQYF. The CDR3 DNA sequence: TGTGCCAGTAGAGTGGTTGGAGCGGGAGCCACAGATACGCAGTATTTT.

The rearrangement links TRBV5-6 to TRBJ2-5; TRBD2 matches 12 bases. The trim removed 1 base at V and 1 base at J, leaving 8 bases unmatched. Germline lookup yields CDR1 SGHDT and CDR2 YYEEEE. The CDR3 covers 18 residues. The CDR3, as DNA: TGTGCCAGCAGCTTGAAACTAGCGGGGGGAACCCTCCAAGAGACCCAGTACTTC. Its protein product is CASSLKLAGGTLQETQYF.

Only a few counts were recorded for this clone. The chain employs TRBV7-6 and TRBJ1-4, with D unclear. The V gene's germline CDR1 is SGHVS and CDR2 FNYEAQ. V lost 1 base to trimming and J lost 4 bases, with 7 bases between them. CDR3 length equals 14 residues. The CDR3 DNA is TGTGCCAGCAGCTTAGAGGCGGATAATGAAAAACTGTTTTTT. Translating it yields CASSLEADNEKLFF.

The chain is built from TRBV19 and TRBJ2-1; tentative D call: TRBD1 (5 bases). V was cut by 4 bases and J by 4 bases, with 8 bases left in between. The CDR3 is 13 amino acids. Germline CDR1 and CDR2: LNHDA and SQIVND (reference sequence). The CDR3 DNA reads as TGTGCCAGTAGTACGACAGTTTACAATGAGCAGTTCTTC. Translated: CASSTTVYNEQFF. The full variable domain, its missing parts supplied by reference TRBV19 and TRBJ2-1, is DGGITQSPKYLFRKEGQNVTLSCEQNLNHDAMYWYRQDPGQGLRLIYYSQIVNDFQKGDIAEGYSVSREKKESFPLTVTSAQKNPTAFYLCASSTTVYNEQFFGPGTRLTVL.

This clone was recorded once. The genes are TRBV27 and TRBJ1-5, with 7 positions matching TRBD1. The CDR3 loop spans 13 amino acids. V lost 6 bases and J lost 6; bases outside the gene matches: 5. From germline, CDR1 is MNHEY and CDR2 SMNVEV (reference sequence). Here the CDR3 reads CASRPGGLQPQHF. The DNA of the CDR3 is TGTGCCAGCAGGCCAGGGGGGCTTCAGCCCCAGCATTTT.

The rearrangement joins TRBV5-1 to TRBJ2-3, with a tentative D call TRBD1 (5 bases). CDR3 length equals 15 residues. Per germline, CDR1 SGHRS and CDR2 YFSETQ. V lost 1 base and J 3 bases, leaving 12 bases between the germline ends. In nucleotides, the CDR3 is TGCGCCAGCAGCTTGAAGCCAGGGCAAACAGATACGCAGTATTTT. Amino acids: CASSLKPGQTDTQYF.

This chain joins TRBV27 and TRBJ1-1; D unresolved. In germline, CDR1 is MNHEY, CDR2 SMNVEV (reference sequence). The CDR3 contains 13 residues. V was clipped by 6 bases and J by 3 bases, with 11 bases between them. Written as DNA, the CDR3 is TGTGCCAGCAGCGAAACAGTATACACTGAAGCTTTCTTT. This translates into CASSETVYTEAFF.

The chain is built from TRBV9 and TRBJ2-7; possibly TRBD1 for D (6 bases). The ends were cut back, 0 bases at V and 6 bases at J, with 7 bases in the middle. Germline V lookup: CDR1 SGDLS, CDR2 YYNGEE. The CDR3 extends over 12 amino acids. CDR3 region: CASSVEGGEQYF. For the CDR3, the DNA is TGTGCCAGCAGCGTAGAAGGGGGCGAGCAGTACTTC.

This clone was counted once. V and J are TRBV6-6 and TRBJ2-7; D is unresolved. This CDR3 region has 12 residues. V was shortened by 2 bases and J by 3 bases, with 5 bases between the two germline ends. Germline V gene data show CDR1 as MNHNY and CDR2 as SVGAGI (reference sequence). This CDR3 reads CASSYTVYEQYF. CDR3 nucleotide sequence: TGTGCCAGCAGTTACACCGTCTACGAGCAGTACTTC.